Each of the 30 T cell receptor beta chains below was sequenced from the same sample in a study of T cell changes during pregnancy in multiple sclerosis. TCRdb's table, derived via immunoSEQ multiplex PCR, lists solely in-frame clones and lacks some. This sample yields about 38,000 clones, of which 85% to 95% are seen a single time; 6.5% to 9.5% belongs to the top ten. Sequenced here: CD8+ T cells from peripheral blood mononuclear cells, sampled in the third trimester of pregnancy. Receptors were obtained from a female donor with multiple sclerosis, enrolled in a pregnancy study.

The chain joins TRBV29-1 to TRBJ1-3; D not certain. This CDR3 region has 15 residues. Germline V gives CDR1 SQVTM, CDR2 ANQGSEA. V lost 5 bases to trimming and J lost 0 bases, with 14 bases between them. CDR3: CSVMTPTSSGNTIYF. CDR3 bases: TGCAGCGTTATGACACCAACGAGCTCTGGAAACACCATATATTTT.

Comment on this clone: The identical CDR3 is also encoded by other nucleotide sequences in the sample. This chain joins TRBV6-5 and TRBJ2-5, with a tentative D call TRBD2 (6 bases). The V gene lost 6 bases and the J gene lost 5 bases, with 10 bases spanning the gap. Germline CDR1 and CDR2: MNHEY and SVGAGI. CDR3 length equals 12 residues. Written as DNA, the CDR3 is TGTGCCAGCAGCGGCGGGGAGGAGACCCAGTACTTC. This sequence encodes CASSGGEETQYF.

The chain employs TRBV6-1 and TRBJ2-7; TRBD2 might be the D (6 bases). Trimming left V 4 bases short and J 7 bases short, with 11 bases between. The CDR3 is made up of 12 amino acids. Germline CDR1 and CDR2: MNHNS and SASEGT. CDR3 residues: CASSGKTREQYF. In nucleotides, the CDR3 is TGTGCCAGCAGTGGAAAGACTAGGGAGCAGTACTTC.

This clone occurred a few times. The chain couples TRBV10-3 to TRBJ1-6, with D unclear. The germline V gene encodes CDR1 ENHRY and CDR2 SYGVKD. V was clipped by 3 bases and J by 0 bases, with 9 bases between them. The CDR3 extends over 16 amino acids. CDR3 coding DNA: TGTGCCATCAGTGACTCACTGAGCTCCTATAATTCACCCCTCCACTTT. It codes for CAISDSLSSYNSPLHF.

The CDR3 spells CASSRTGIEAFF. In DNA, the CDR3 is TGTGCCAGCAGCCGAACCGGGATCGAAGCTTTCTTT. V usage is TRBV14 and J usage is TRBJ1-1; D is uncertain. Per germline, CDR1 SGHDN and CDR2 FVKESK. The length of the CDR3 is 12 residues. Between the trimmed V and J ends, which lost 4 bases and 8 bases, there was a span of 11 bases.

The genes are TRBV27 and TRBJ2-5; 15 bases fit TRBD2. The CDR3 has 15 residues. With 5 bases clipped from V and 10 bases from J, the junction kept 8 bases outside the gene matches. Germline CDR1 and CDR2: MNHEY and SMNVEV (reference sequence). CDR3 region: CASSIRTSGGGVQYF. CDR3 DNA sequence: TGTGCCAGCAGTATCAGGACTAGCGGGGGGGGTGTCCAGTACTTC.

The rearrangement uses TRBV13 and TRBJ2-1, with unresolved D. Trimming took 2 bases from V and 1 from J, leaving 9 bases between them. The CDR3 has 15 amino acids. Germline V lookup: CDR1 PRHDT, CDR2 FYEKMQ (reference sequence). CDR3 amino acids: CASSLFPSSYNEQFF. DNA of the CDR3: TGTGCCAGCAGCTTATTTCCCAGTTCCTACAATGAGCAGTTCTTC. The complete variable domain, with remaining parts taken from reference TRBV13 and TRBJ2-1, reads AAGVIQSPRHLIKEKRETATLKCYPIPRHDTVYWYQQGPGQDPQFLISFYEKMQSDKGSIPDRFSAQQFSDYHSELNMSSLELGDSALYFCASSLFPSSYNEQFFGPGTRLTVL.

CDR3 DNA: TGTGCCAGCAGTGCTTGGGGAGATGATCAGCCCCAGCATTTT. This sequence encodes CASSAWGDDQPQHF. J is TRBJ1-5 and V is TRBV2; D gene uncertain. This CDR3 spans 14 amino acids. The germline V gene has CDR1 SNHLY and CDR2 FYNNEI. V lost 4 bases, J lost 5 bases, and 12 bases lay in between.

The chain employs TRBV6-5 and TRBJ2-3, with D maybe TRBD2 (5 bases). V gave up 7 bases and J gave up 6 bases, with 20 bases separating them. Germline lookup yields CDR1 MNHEY and CDR2 SVGAGI. The CDR3 runs to 15 residues. CDR3 sequence reads: CASTNLPDSLDTQYF. CDR3 sequence (DNA): TGTGCCAGCACAAACCTCCCGGACTCGCTGGATACGCAGTATTTT.

The rearrangement links TRBV6-5 to TRBJ2-1, with D perhaps matching TRBD2 (5 bases). There are 13 residues in the CDR3. V was shortened by 4 bases and J by 5 bases, with 9 bases between the two germline ends. CDR1 and CDR2 (germline): MNHEY, SVGAGI. CDR3 amino acids: CASSSGSNNEQFF. The CDR3, as DNA: TGTGCCAGCAGTTCGGGGAGCAACAATGAGCAGTTCTTC.

The chain is built from TRBV6-4 and TRBJ2-1; TRBD2 aligns across 7 bases. This CDR3 spans 15 amino acids. Per germline, CDR1 MRHNA and CDR2 SNTAGT. Trimming cost V 4 bases and J 0 bases; bases outside gene matches: 3. The CDR3 DNA sequence: TGTGCCAGCAGTGCCGGGGGGAGCTCCTACAATGAGCAGTTCTTC. Protein sequence: CASSAGGSSYNEQFF.

The V gene is TRBV13, the J gene TRBJ1-4, with D possibly TRBD1 on 6 matching bases. The length of the CDR3 is 12 residues. Trimming cost V 6 bases and J 10 bases, with 12 bases left between them. Germline V gene lookup returns CDR1 PRHDT and CDR2 FYEKMQ (reference sequence). The CDR3 region has the DNA TGTGCCAGCAGTCAGGGGAGAGGAAAACTGTTTTTT. Its protein is CASSQGRGKLFF.

A note on this clone: At one end, the junction sequence differs from germline, possibly due to a read error. This sequence joins TRBV7-7 and TRBJ2-7; D might be TRBD1 (6 bases). Germline assignment: CDR1 SSHAT and CDR2 FNYEAQ (reference sequence). The CDR3 runs 14 residues. The chain's CDR3 is CASSLGEGEYEQYF. DNA of the CDR3: TGTGCTAGCAGCTTAGGAGAGGGGGAGTACGAGCAGTACTTC.

The gene calls are TRBV2 and TRBJ2-1; 7 nucleotides agree with TRBD2. The V segment lost 2 bases and the J segment 1 base; nucleotides outside the gene matches: 5. CDR1 SNHLY and CDR2 FYNNEI come from the germline V gene. CDR3 length equals 16 residues. The chain's CDR3 is CASSELGRESYNEQFF. The CDR3 DNA reads TGTGCCAGCAGTGAACTCGGGCGGGAGTCCTACAATGAGCAGTTCTTC.

The rearrangement uses TRBV30 and TRBJ1-2; 8 positions agree with TRBD1. This CDR3 has 16 residues. V was clipped by 8 bases and J by 4 bases; unmatched bases: 18. Looked up from germline, CDR1 is GTSNPN and CDR2 is SVGIG (reference sequence). In DNA, the CDR3 is TGTGCCCGGCATTCGCAGGGGGCTGCTCGTGGCTATGGCTACACCTTC. This sequence encodes CARHSQGAARGYGYTF.

CDR3 sequence reads: CASSEGSGTRTNYGYTF. CDR3 DNA: TGTGCCAGCAGTGAAGGTTCGGGGACAAGGACTAACTATGGCTACACCTTC. The chain combines TRBV6-1 with TRBJ1-2, with TRBD1 as a possible D gene (6 bases). CDR3 length: 17 residues. CDR1 is MNHNS, CDR2 SASEGT, per germline. V dropped 1 base and J dropped 0 bases, with 15 bases sitting between them.

V and J are TRBV2 and TRBJ1-2; D is ambiguous. V was shortened by 3 bases and J by 7 bases, with 9 bases between the two germline ends. The germline V gene encodes CDR1 SNHLY and CDR2 FYNNEI. The CDR3 is 12 amino acids. The chain's CDR3 is CASSDNRVGYTF. CDR3 DNA sequence: TGTGCCAGCAGTGACAACAGAGTTGGCTACACCTTC.

The V call is TRBV9, the J call TRBJ2-7, with 7 nucleotides matching TRBD2. Per germline, CDR1 SGDLS and CDR2 YYNGEE. CDR3 length equals 18 residues. The V gene end was trimmed by 0 bases and the J gene end by 3 bases; junction bases not matched to a gene: 15. The CDR3 spells CASSVAGVGPGGSYEQYF. CDR3 DNA sequence: TGTGCCAGCAGCGTAGCCGGCGTGGGTCCGGGAGGCAGCTACGAGCAGTACTTC.

V usage is TRBV7-3 and J usage is TRBJ2-3; a weak D match, TRBD2 (7 bases). Trimming took off 2 bases at V and 3 bases at J, with 12 bases between the two ends. This CDR3 has 15 amino acids. Germline V gene lookup returns CDR1 SGHTA and CDR2 FQGTGA. CDR3 sequence: CASSLGGGVTDTQYF. CDR3 nucleotide sequence: TGTGCCAGCAGCTTAGGAGGGGGGGTAACAGATACGCAGTATTTT.

V is TRBV6-4 and J is TRBJ2-3, with unresolved D. V was pared by 2 bases and J by 3 bases, with 6 bases between. The CDR3 length is 13 residues. Germline V gene data show CDR1 as MRHNA and CDR2 as SNTAGT. CDR3 region: CASSDRETDTQYF. The CDR3 nucleotides are TGTGCCAGCAGTGACCGAGAAACAGATACGCAGTATTTT.

This clone was counted at least ten times. Other DNA variants within this sample encode the same CDR3. The genes are TRBV29-1 and TRBJ1-3; D unresolved. This CDR3 has 11 residues. Trimming cost V 4 bases and J 4 bases, with 5 bases left between them. CDR1 and CDR2 (germline): SQVTM, ANQGSEA. This CDR3 is CSVVLGNTIYF. CDR3 DNA: TGCAGCGTTGTTCTAGGAAACACCATATATTTT.

V gene TRBV28 combines with J gene TRBJ2-7; 10 bases fit TRBD1. Per germline, CDR1 MDHEN and CDR2 SYDVKM. Trimming took 5 bases from V and 5 from J; bases not matched to a gene: 9. The length of the CDR3 is 15 residues. CDR3 protein: CASSPTTGGYDEQYF. The DNA for the CDR3 is TGTGCCAGCAGTCCAACGACAGGGGGCTACGACGAGCAGTACTTC. Looking up the rest from reference TRBV28 and TRBJ2-7 gives the full variable domain: DVKVTQSSRYLVKRTGEKVFLECVQDMDHENMFWYRQDPGLGLRLIYFSYDVKMKEKGDIPEGYSVSREKKERFSLILESASTNQTSMYLCASSPTTGGYDEQYFGPGTRLTVT.

As regards this clone: This same CDR3 is encoded by further DNA sequences in the sample. The chain links TRBV9 to TRBJ1-2; D remains ambiguous. The germline V gene encodes CDR1 SGDLS and CDR2 YYNGEE. The CDR3 consists of 13 residues. V was trimmed by 2 bases and J by 0 bases, leaving 5 bases between them. In DNA, the CDR3 is TGTGCCAGCAGCGTCGCGGCTAACTATGGCTACACCTTC. This encodes CASSVAANYGYTF.

V usage is TRBV9 and J usage is TRBJ2-2, with D maybe TRBD2 (5 bases). V was pared by 6 bases and J by 0 bases, with 6 bases between. This CDR3 contains 13 residues. CDR1 and CDR2 (germline): SGDLS, YYNGEE. The CDR3 DNA sequence: TGTGCCAGCATGGGAGCGAACACCGGGGAGCTGTTTTTT. It is translated as CASMGANTGELFF.

The V call is TRBV15, the J call TRBJ2-6; 8 bases line up with TRBD2. The J segment lost 3 bases and the V segment lost 1 base, leaving 2 bases of the junction unmatched. The germline gives CDR1 LNHNV, CDR2 YYDKDF (reference sequence). CDR3 length equals 16 residues. CDR3 coding DNA: TGTGCCACCAGCAGAGCGGGGGGGGATGGGGCCAACGTCCTGACTTTC. As protein: CATSRAGGDGANVLTF. Drawing the rest from reference TRBV15 and TRBJ2-6, the complete variable domain is DAMVIQNPRYQVTQFGKPVTLSCSQTLNHNVMYWYQQKSSQAPKLLFHYYDKDFNNEADTPDNFQSRRPNTSFCFLDIRSPGLGDTAMYLCATSRAGGDGANVLTFGAGSRLTVL.

The chain couples TRBV19 to TRBJ2-1; D uncertain. Trimming took off 1 base at V and 7 bases at J, with 5 bases between the two ends. The germline V gene encodes CDR1 LNHDA and CDR2 SQIVND (reference sequence). This CDR3 is built from 12 residues. The CDR3 DNA reads as TGTGCCAGTAGTATAGCCCAGAATGAGCAGTTCTTC. It translates to CASSIAQNEQFF.

The rearrangement joins TRBV10-3 to TRBJ1-1; TRBD1 agrees at 8 bases. Germline CDR1 ENHRY, CDR2 SYGVKD. The V and J ends lost 0 bases and 1 base, in that order; junction bases with no gene match: 4. The CDR3 covers 16 residues. CDR3 bases: TGTGCCATCAGTGAGTCCATAGGGACAGGGAACACTGAAGCTTTCTTT. Its translation: CAISESIGTGNTEAFF.

The rearrangement uses TRBV5-5 and TRBJ2-3, with 8 bases matching TRBD1. Losses at the gene ends were 4 bases for V and 10 bases for J; bases not matched to a gene: 8. The germline V gene encodes CDR1 SGHKS and CDR2 YYEKEE (reference sequence). CDR3 length: 13 amino acids. The CDR3 coding sequence is TGTGCCAGCAGCCCGCGGACAGGGAGGTCGCAGTATTTT. It translates to CASSPRTGRSQYF. The variable domain in full, completed from reference TRBV5-5 and TRBJ2-3, reads DAGVTQSPTHLIKTRGQQVTLRCSPISGHKSVSWYQQVLGQGPQFIFQYYEKEERGRGNFPDRFSARQFPNYSSELNVNALLLGDSALYLCASSPRTGRSQYFGPGTRLTVL.

V is TRBV9 and J is TRBJ1-1; TRBD1 matches at 9 bases. CDR1 SGDLS and CDR2 YYNGEE come from the germline V gene. The trim removed 5 bases at V and 4 bases at J, leaving 9 bases unmatched. The CDR3 spans 15 residues. This CDR3 reads CASSQGQGGATEAFF. CDR3 in DNA: TGTGCCAGCAGTCAGGGACAGGGTGGGGCCACTGAAGCTTTCTTT.

The chain links TRBV9 to TRBJ2-1; 12 nucleotides match TRBD2. Germline V CDR1 and CDR2: SGDLS, YYNGEE. Losses at the gene ends were 3 bases for V and 1 base for J; bases not matched to a gene: 2. This CDR3 is built from 16 residues. As DNA, the CDR3 is TGTGCCAGCAGCGAGACTAGCGGGGGTTCCTACAATGAGCAGTTCTTC. Protein product: CASSETSGGSYNEQFF.